This TCR beta chain appears in the sequencing data of a study of CD8+CD57+ T cells in acquired aplastic anemia. This clonotype was observed once. Germline CDR1 and CDR2: DFQATT and SNEGSKA (reference sequence). Trimming left V 1 base short and J 8 bases short, with 11 bases between. This CDR3 has 12 residues. For CDR3 and TCR beta VDJ profiling, genomic DNA was the template used. Via MiXCR, TCRdb re-called the reads, giving one row per CDR3 protein. The data hold about 400,000 distinct CDR3 sequences, with 60% to 80% observed a single time. The rearrangement joins TRBV20-1 to TRBJ1-2, with a tentative D call TRBD1 (5 bases). The specimen was sorted CD4+, CD8+, or CD8+CD57+ T cells (not recorded which) from PBMCs. The sequence was collected from a human donor in good health, serving as a control. The CDR3 DNA reads as TGCAGTGCTAGAGTCGGGACTAGCGGCTACACCTTC. Its translation: CSARVGTSGYTF.